Listed below are T cell receptor beta chains from one sample, sequenced in a study of Ad26.COV2.S vaccination and SARS-CoV-2 variants. This table comes from immunoSEQ multiplex PCR, and its TCRdb copy is limited to in-frame clones, with some not included. The sample has about 280,000 clones; around 87% are singletons. The sequencing used peripheral blood, collected in a trial of Ad26.COV2.S vaccine versus placebo. These TCRs come from a person between 18 and 59 years old who received the Ad26.COV2.S COVID-19 vaccine or a placebo. CDR3s include the opening cysteine and the closing phenylalanine or tryptophan. D genes are given only for firm matches. Size tells how often a clone was seen (once, few, many) or the class of an expanded clone, and some rows leave it out.

clone size	CDR3 length	D gene	V gene	J gene	CDR3 protein	CDR3 DNA
-	15	-	TRBV28	TRBJ1-3	CASSLWESSGNTIYF	TGTGCCAGCAGTTTATGGGAAAGCTCTGGAAACACCATATATTTT
-	15	-	TRBV5-4	TRBJ1-5	CASSLGPSGNQPQHF	TGTGCCAGCAGCTTGGGCCCTTCGGGCAATCAGCCCCAGCATTTT
once	16	-	TRBV18	TRBJ1-1	CASSPSRIRGGTEAFF	TGTGCCAGCTCACCCTCGAGGATAAGAGGGGGCACTGAAGCTTTCTTT
-	13	-	TRBV6-6	TRBJ2-1	CASSYTRFNEQFF	TGTGCCAGCAGTTACACTCGATTCAATGAGCAGTTCTTC
-	13	TRBD1	TRBV20-1	TRBJ1-3	CSASQGGGNTIYF	TGCAGTGCTAGTCAGGGGGGTGGAAACACCATATATTTT
-	15	TRBD2	TRBV5-4	TRBJ2-3	CASSSLAGGTDTQYF	TGTGCCAGCAGCTCCTTAGCGGGGGGCACAGATACGCAGTATTTT
-	18	TRBD2	TRBV19	TRBJ2-1	CASSIDRGITSGLDEQFF	TGTGCCAGTAGTATAGACAGGGGTATTACTAGCGGGTTAGATGAGCAGTTCTTC
-	14	TRBD1	TRBV7-2	TRBJ1-5	CASSPGGGNQPQHF	TGTGCCAGCAGCCCAGGGGGCGGCAATCAGCCCCAGCATTTT
-	15	-	TRBV5-1	TRBJ1-5	CASSLDGRNNQPQHF	TGCGCCAGCAGCTTGGATGGGAGAAACAATCAGCCCCAGCATTTT
-	14	TRBD1	TRBV14	TRBJ1-1	CASSPRQGGTEAFF	TGTGCCAGCAGCCCCAGACAGGGGGGCACTGAAGCTTTCTTT
few	15	-	TRBV9	TRBJ1-6	CASSVGGAGNSPLHF	TGTGCCAGCAGCGTTGGGGGCGCGGGGAATTCACCCCTCCACTTT
-	14	-	TRBV5-1	TRBJ2-5	CASSFQGQQETQYF	TGCGCCAGCAGCTTTCAGGGACAACAAGAGACCCAGTACTTC
-	16	-	TRBV5-6	TRBJ2-2	CASSLPLGSGTGELFF	TGTGCCAGCAGTCTCCCTCTCGGCTCCGGCACCGGGGAGCTGTTTTTT
-	16	TRBD2	TRBV24-1	TRBJ2-2	CATSDPGGTNTGELFF	TGTGCCACCAGTGATCCGGGGGGAACTAACACCGGGGAGCTGTTTTTT
-	16	-	TRBV7-9	TRBJ2-1	CASSFFHGTSYNEQFF	TGTGCCAGCAGCTTTTTCCACGGCACCTCTTACAATGAGCAGTTCTTC
-	15	TRBD1	TRBV6-5	TRBJ1-2	CASSSGRGYNYGYTF	TGTGCCAGCAGCTCTGGCAGGGGGTATAACTATGGCTACACCTTC
-	16	TRBD2	TRBV5-5	TRBJ2-1	CASSNELAVSYNEQFF	TGTGCCAGCAGCAACGAACTAGCGGTCTCCTACAATGAGCAGTTCTTC
-	14	TRBD1	TRBV7-2	TRBJ2-1	CASSLGTGVNEQFF	TGTGCCAGCAGCTTAGGGACAGGGGTCAATGAGCAGTTCTTC
-	15	-	TRBV6-2/TRBV6-3	TRBJ1-1	CASSYSITERTEAFF	TGTGCCAGCAGTTACTCGATCACGGAGCGCACTGAAGCTTTCTTT
-	16	-	TRBV5-5	TRBJ1-2	CASSWGVGYRAYGYTF	TGTGCCAGCAGCTGGGGGGTAGGGTATCGGGCCTATGGCTACACCTTC
-	16	TRBD1	TRBV5-6	TRBJ1-6	CASSLGTGGGNSPLHF	TGTGCCAGCAGCTTGGGGACAGGGGGCGGGAATTCACCCCTCCACTTT
-	18	TRBD1	TRBV7-8	TRBJ1-5	CASSQSGTGPRSNQPQHF	TGTGCCAGCAGCCAATCAGGGACAGGACCCCGCAGCAATCAGCCCCAGCATTTT
-	15	-	TRBV28	TRBJ2-7	CASSQRGRGSYEQYF	TGTGCCAGCAGTCAACGGGGGCGCGGTTCCTACGAGCAGTACTTC
-	15	TRBD1	TRBV18	TRBJ1-1	CASSPRTGMDTEAFF	TGTGCCAGCTCACCAAGGACAGGGATGGACACTGAAGCTTTCTTT
once	17	-	TRBV5-1	TRBJ1-2	CASSLAQNPGQPYGYTF	TGCGCCAGCAGCTTGGCCCAAAACCCGGGCCAGCCCTATGGCTACACCTTC
-	15	-	TRBV6-5	TRBJ2-2	CASSYTGTAAGELFF	TGTGCCAGCAGTTACACCGGGACTGCGGCCGGGGAGCTGTTTTTT
-	15	-	TRBV6-5	TRBJ2-3	CASSPVGTNTDTQYF	TGTGCCAGCAGTCCGGTCGGGACAAACACAGATACGCAGTATTTT
-	14	-	TRBV7-9	TRBJ2-2	CASSLGENTGELFF	TGTGCCAGCAGCTTAGGGGAGAACACCGGGGAGCTGTTTTTT
-	14	-	TRBV5-5	TRBJ2-1	CASSLEAGAKKQFF	TGTGCCAGCAGCTTGGAGGCCGGGGCCAAGAAGCAGTTCTTC
once	16	TRBD2	TRBV24-1	TRBJ2-3	CATSAQGLGGGDTQYF	TGTGCCACCAGTGCCCAGGGACTAGGAGGGGGAGATACGCAGTATTTT
-	15	-	TRBV5-1	TRBJ1-1	CASSLASYRVTEAFF	TGCGCCAGCAGCTTGGCCTCCTACAGGGTCACTGAAGCTTTCTTT
-	12	-	TRBV3-1/TRBV3-2	TRBJ2-7	CASSQDTKEQYF	TGTGCCAGCAGCCAAGATACGAAGGAGCAGTACTTC
-	13	-	TRBV12-3/TRBV12-4	TRBJ1-5	CASSLDGNQPQHF	TGTGCCAGCAGTTTGGATGGCAATCAGCCCCAGCATTTT
-	14	-	TRBV6-5	TRBJ1-2	CASSPLLGNYGYTF	TGTGCCAGCAGTCCTCTATTAGGGAACTATGGCTACACCTTC
-	14	-	TRBV7-2	TRBJ2-7	CASSLGTFPYEQYF	TGTGCCAGCAGCTTAGGGACTTTCCCCTACGAGCAGTACTTC
-	14	-	TRBV6-5	TRBJ2-7	CASSYSQGGYEQYF	TGTGCCAGCAGTTACTCACAGGGAGGCTACGAGCAGTACTTC
-	14	TRBD1	TRBV10-3	TRBJ1-1	CAISGRQGSTEAFF	TGTGCCATCAGTGGGAGACAGGGATCCACTGAAGCTTTCTTT
-	18	-	TRBV6-2/TRBV6-3	TRBJ1-2	CASSYTLFYQGSNYGYTF	TGTGCCAGCAGTTACACCTTATTTTACCAGGGGTCCAACTATGGCTACACCTTC
-	20	-	TRBV19	TRBJ1-6	CASNPRGGPLETGYNSPLHF	TGTGCCAGTAACCCCCGGGGGGGACCCTTAGAAACGGGTTATAATTCACCCCTCCACTTT
-	13	-	TRBV10-1	TRBJ2-1	CASSDAGRNEQFF	TGCGCCAGCAGTGATGCGGGGCGAAATGAGCAGTTCTTC
-	16	-	TRBV7-9	TRBJ1-1	CASSLVTGSRGTEAFF	TGTGCCAGCAGCTTAGTTACAGGCTCCCGGGGTACTGAAGCTTTCTTT
-	11	TRBD1	TRBV6-6	TRBJ1-6	CASSHTGGLHF	TGTGCCAGCAGTCACACAGGGGGACTCCACTTT
-	15	-	TRBV7-8	TRBJ1-4	CASSQGRWGNEKLFF	TGTGCCAGCAGCCAAGGGCGATGGGGGAATGAAAAACTGTTTTTT
-	11	-	TRBV29-1	TRBJ1-2	CSAGDNYGYTF	TGCAGCGCCGGGGATAACTATGGCTACACCTTC
once	13	-	TRBV12-3/TRBV12-4	TRBJ2-3	CASNPGDTDTQYF	TGTGCCAGCAATCCCGGGGACACAGATACGCAGTATTTT
-	14	-	TRBV5-1	TRBJ2-3	CASSAGQVTDTQYF	TGCGCCAGCAGCGCGGGGCAAGTAACAGATACGCAGTATTTT
-	13	TRBD1	TRBV5-5	TRBJ2-2	CASSLGQGRELFF	TGTGCCAGCAGCTTGGGACAGGGACGTGAGCTGTTTTTT
once	13	TRBD2	TRBV19	TRBJ2-1	CASSITSGREQFF	TGTGCCAGTAGTATAACTAGCGGGAGAGAGCAGTTCTTC
-	14	TRBD2	TRBV11-2	TRBJ2-7	CASSLAGGTYEQYF	TGTGCCAGCAGCTTAGCGGGAGGCACCTACGAGCAGTACTTC
-	15	-	TRBV9	TRBJ2-6	CASSPIGAGANVLTF	TGTGCCAGCAGCCCTATAGGTGCTGGGGCCAACGTCCTGACTTTC